This T cell receptor (beta chain) was captured by sequencing in a study of TIL therapy for anti-PD-1-resistant metastatic lung cancer. Sequencing used immunoSEQ v3. Profiled with immunoSEQ multiplex PCR; TCRdb holds only in-frame clones, not every one. The sample consists of about 100,000 clones, around 71% of them appearing once. V trimming: 3 bases; J trimming: 2 bases; junction bases outside the gene matches: 4. The CDR3 length is 14 residues. Germline V CDR1 and CDR2: MGHRA, YSYEKL. Time point in this sample: pre-treatment sample, taken before nivolumab and TIL therapy. The tumor samples were excised metastases, mostly pleural nodules or supraclavicular lymph nodes. Patients then received nivolumab; progressors got lymphodepletion, TIL and IL-2. Patients were adults with stage 4 NSCLC.

This chain joins TRBV4-1 and TRBJ2-7; 7 positions agree with TRBD1. Sample: tumor tissue, taken at baseline. This clonotype was sampled from a person aged 25-85 years with non-small cell lung cancer. DNA of the CDR3: TGCGCCAGCAGCCAGGACAGGTCGACCTACGAGCAGTACTTC. This encodes CASSQDRSTYEQYF.